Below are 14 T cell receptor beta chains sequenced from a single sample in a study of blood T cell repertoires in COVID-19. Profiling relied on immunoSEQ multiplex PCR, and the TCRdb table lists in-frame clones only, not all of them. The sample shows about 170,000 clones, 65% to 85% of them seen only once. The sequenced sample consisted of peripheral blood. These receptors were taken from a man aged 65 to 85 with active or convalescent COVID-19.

CDR3 protein: CASSSNPSDTEAFF. DNA of the CDR3: TGTGCCAGCAGCTCGAACCCTTCGGACACTGAAGCTTTCTTT. The J gene is TRBJ1-1, the V gene TRBV7-2; D is uncertain. The CDR3 has 14 amino acids. V shed 4 bases and J shed 3 bases, with 12 bases lying between them. Germline lookup yields CDR1 SGHTA and CDR2 FQGNSA.

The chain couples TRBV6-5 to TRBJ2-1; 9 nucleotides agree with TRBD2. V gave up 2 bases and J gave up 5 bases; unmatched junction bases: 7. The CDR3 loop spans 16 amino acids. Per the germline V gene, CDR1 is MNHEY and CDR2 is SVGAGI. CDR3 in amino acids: CASSYGRASGNNEQFF. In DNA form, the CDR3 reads TGTGCCAGCAGTTACGGGCGGGCTAGCGGGAACAATGAGCAGTTCTTC.

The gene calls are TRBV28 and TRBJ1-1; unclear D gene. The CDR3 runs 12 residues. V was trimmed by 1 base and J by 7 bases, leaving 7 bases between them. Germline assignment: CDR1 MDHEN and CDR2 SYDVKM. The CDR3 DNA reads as TGTGCCAGCAGTTTATACACCCGTGAAGCTTTCTTT. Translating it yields CASSLYTREAFF.

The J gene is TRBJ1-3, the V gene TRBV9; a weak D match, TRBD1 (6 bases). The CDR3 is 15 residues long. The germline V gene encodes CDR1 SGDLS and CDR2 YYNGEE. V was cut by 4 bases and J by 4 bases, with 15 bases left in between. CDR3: CASSLQGLGGNTIYF. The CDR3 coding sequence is TGTGCCAGCAGCCTACAGGGCTTGGGGGGAAACACCATATATTTT. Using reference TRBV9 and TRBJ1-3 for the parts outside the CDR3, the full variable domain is DSGVTQTPKHLITATGQRVTLRCSPRSGDLSVYWYQQSLDQGLQFLIQYYNGEERAKGNILERFSAQQFPDLHSELNLSSLELGDSALYFCASSLQGLGGNTIYFGEGSWLTVV.

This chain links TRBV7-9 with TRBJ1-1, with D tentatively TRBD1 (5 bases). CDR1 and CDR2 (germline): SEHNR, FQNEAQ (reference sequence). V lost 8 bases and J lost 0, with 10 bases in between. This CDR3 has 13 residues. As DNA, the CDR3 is TGTGCCAGCGAGACAGCCTTGAACACTGAAGCTTTCTTT. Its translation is CASETALNTEAFF.

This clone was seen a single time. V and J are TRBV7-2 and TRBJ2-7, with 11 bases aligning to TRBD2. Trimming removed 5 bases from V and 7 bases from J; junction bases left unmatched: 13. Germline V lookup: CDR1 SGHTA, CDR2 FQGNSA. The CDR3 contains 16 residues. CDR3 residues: CASSQQVAGGPQEQYF. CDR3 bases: TGTGCCAGCAGCCAGCAAGTAGCGGGAGGGCCCCAGGAGCAGTACTTC.

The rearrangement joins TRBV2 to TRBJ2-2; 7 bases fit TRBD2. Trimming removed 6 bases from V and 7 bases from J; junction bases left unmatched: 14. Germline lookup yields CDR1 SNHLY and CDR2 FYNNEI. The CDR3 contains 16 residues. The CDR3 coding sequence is TGTGCCAGCAGACGATCTGGCGGGAGTGGTGGCGGGGAGCTGTTTTTT. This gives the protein CASRRSGGSGGGELFF.

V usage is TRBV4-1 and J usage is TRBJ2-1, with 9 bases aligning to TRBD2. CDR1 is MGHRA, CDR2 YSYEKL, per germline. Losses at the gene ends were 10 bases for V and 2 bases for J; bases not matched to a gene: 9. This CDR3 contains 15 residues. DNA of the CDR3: TGCGCCACCGGGAGAGCGGGAGGCCCCTACAATGAGCAGTTCTTC. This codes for CATGRAGGPYNEQFF.

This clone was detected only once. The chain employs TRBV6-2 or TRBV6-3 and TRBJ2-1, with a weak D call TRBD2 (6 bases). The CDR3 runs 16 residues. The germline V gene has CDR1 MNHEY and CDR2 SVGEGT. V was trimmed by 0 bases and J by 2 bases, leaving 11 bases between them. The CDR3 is CASSYSAGTAYNEQFF. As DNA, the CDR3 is TGTGCCAGCAGTTACTCAGCAGGGACTGCCTACAATGAGCAGTTCTTC.

As DNA, the CDR3 is TGTGCCAGCAGGCGCAGGGGCAATGAGCAGTTCTTC. It encodes CASRRRGNEQFF. The J gene is TRBJ2-1, the V gene TRBV28, with D possibly TRBD1 on 6 matching bases. The CDR3 is made up of 12 amino acids. Germline V CDR1 and CDR2: MDHEN, SYDVKM. With 6 bases removed from V and 6 bases from J, the gap between germline ends came to 9 bases.

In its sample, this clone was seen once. The CDR3 sequence: CASSFSLLATSTDTQYF. DNA of the CDR3: TGTGCCAGCAGCTTCTCTCTACTTGCTACTAGCACAGATACGCAGTATTTT. V usage is TRBV11-2 and J usage is TRBJ2-3; D not certain. The germline V and J ends were trimmed by 3 bases and 0 bases, with 16 bases remaining between them. Germline V CDR1 and CDR2: SGHAT, FQNNGV. The CDR3 extends over 17 amino acids.

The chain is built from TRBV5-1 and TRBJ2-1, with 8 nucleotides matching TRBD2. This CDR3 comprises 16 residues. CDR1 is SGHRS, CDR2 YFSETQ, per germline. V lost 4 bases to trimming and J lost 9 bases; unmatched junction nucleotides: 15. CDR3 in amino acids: CASSPFLAGGEGEQFF. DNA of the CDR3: TGCGCCAGCAGCCCCTTTCTAGCGGGTGGAGAGGGTGAGCAGTTCTTC.

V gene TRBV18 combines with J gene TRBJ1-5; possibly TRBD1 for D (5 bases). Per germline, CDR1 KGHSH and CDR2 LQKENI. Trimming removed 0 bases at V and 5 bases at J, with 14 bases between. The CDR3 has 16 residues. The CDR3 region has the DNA TGTGCCAGCTCACCACCGATTAGGGGTAAGGATCAGCCCCAGCATTTT. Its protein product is CASSPPIRGKDQPQHF.

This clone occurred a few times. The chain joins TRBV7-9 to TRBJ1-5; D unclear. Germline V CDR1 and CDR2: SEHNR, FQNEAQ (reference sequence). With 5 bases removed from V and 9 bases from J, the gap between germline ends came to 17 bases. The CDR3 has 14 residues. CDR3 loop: CASSGRGPGGPQHF. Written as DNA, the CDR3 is TGTGCCAGCAGCGGCCGGGGTCCAGGTGGGCCCCAGCATTTT.